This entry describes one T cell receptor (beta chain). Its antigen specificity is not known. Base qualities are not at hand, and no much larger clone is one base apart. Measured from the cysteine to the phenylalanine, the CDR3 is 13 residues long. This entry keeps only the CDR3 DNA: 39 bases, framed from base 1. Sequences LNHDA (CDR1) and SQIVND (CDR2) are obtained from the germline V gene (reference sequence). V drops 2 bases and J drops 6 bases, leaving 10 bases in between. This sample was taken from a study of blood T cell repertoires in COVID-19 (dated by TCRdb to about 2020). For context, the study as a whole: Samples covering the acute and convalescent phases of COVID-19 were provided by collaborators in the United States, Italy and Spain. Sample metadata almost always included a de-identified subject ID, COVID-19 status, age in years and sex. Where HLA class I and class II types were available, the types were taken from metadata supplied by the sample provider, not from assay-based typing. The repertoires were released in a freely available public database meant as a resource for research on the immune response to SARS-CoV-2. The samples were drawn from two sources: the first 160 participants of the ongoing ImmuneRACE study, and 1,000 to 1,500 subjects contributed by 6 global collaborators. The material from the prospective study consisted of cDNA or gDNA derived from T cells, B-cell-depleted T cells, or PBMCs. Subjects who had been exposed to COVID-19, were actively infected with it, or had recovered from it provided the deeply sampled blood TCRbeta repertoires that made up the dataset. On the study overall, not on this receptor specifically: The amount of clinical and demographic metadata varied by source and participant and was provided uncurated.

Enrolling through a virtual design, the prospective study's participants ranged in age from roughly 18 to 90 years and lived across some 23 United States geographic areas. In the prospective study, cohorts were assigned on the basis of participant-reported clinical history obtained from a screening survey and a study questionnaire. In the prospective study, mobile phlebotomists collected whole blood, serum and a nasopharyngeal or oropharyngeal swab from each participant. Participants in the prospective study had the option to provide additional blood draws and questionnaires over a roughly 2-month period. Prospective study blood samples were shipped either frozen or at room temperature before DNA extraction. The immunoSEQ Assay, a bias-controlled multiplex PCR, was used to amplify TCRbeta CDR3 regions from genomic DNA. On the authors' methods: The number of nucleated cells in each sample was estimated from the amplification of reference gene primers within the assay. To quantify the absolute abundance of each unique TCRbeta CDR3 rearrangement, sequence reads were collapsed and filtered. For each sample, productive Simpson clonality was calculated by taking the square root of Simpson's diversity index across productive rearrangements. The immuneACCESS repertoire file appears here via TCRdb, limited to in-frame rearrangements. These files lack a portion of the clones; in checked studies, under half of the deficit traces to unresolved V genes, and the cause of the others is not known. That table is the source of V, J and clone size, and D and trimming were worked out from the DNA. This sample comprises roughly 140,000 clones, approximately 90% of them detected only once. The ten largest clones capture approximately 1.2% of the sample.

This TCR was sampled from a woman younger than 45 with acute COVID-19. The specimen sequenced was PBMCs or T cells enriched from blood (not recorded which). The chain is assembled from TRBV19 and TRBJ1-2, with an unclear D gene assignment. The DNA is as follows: TGTGCCAGTAGTATATCTGGAGAAAATGGCTACACCTTC. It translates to CASSISGENGYTF.